The 8 T cell receptor beta chains listed next were all sequenced from one sample in a study of beta chain features in type 1 diabetes. Expressed TCRB transcripts were sequenced because the entire RNA isolate underwent reverse transcription. Produced via immunoSEQ multiplex PCR; TCRdb's table is partial and in-frame only. The repertoire holds around 40,000 clones, with roughly half as singletons. Sequenced sample: Tregs from blood. The receptors come from a young woman in good health.

The gene calls are TRBV7-9 and TRBJ1-2, with D maybe TRBD1 (6 bases). This CDR3 comprises 17 residues. V gave up 2 bases and J gave up 1 base, with 17 bases separating them. Germline CDR1 is SEHNR and CDR2 is FQNEAQ (reference sequence). The CDR3 protein is CASSLNSLTGLNYGYTF. CDR3 nucleotide sequence: TGTGCCAGCAGCTTAAACTCCCTGACAGGACTTAACTATGGCTACACCTTC. The variable domain in full, with the rest retrieved from reference TRBV7-9 and TRBJ1-2, is DTGVSQNPRHKITKRGQNVTFRCDPISEHNRLYWYRQTLGQGPEFLTYFQNEAQLEKSRLLSDRFSAERPKGSFSTLEIQRTEQGDSAMYLCASSLNSLTGLNYGYTFGSGTRLTVV.

This clone was recorded a few times. The chain employs TRBV5-4 and TRBJ1-4; a weak D match, TRBD1 (6 bases). The V end was cut by 3 bases, the J end by 5 bases, with 14 bases between. Germline V gives CDR1 SGHNT, CDR2 YYREEE (reference sequence). The CDR3 loop spans 15 amino acids. The CDR3 protein is CASSSPTGENEKLFF. The CDR3 coding sequence is TGTGCCAGCAGCTCCCCGACAGGAGAAAATGAAAAACTGTTTTTT.

This clone is a singleton in its sample. The V gene is TRBV5-6, the J gene TRBJ1-2; 11 bases match TRBD1. This CDR3 spans 14 amino acids. Germline assignment: CDR1 SGHDT and CDR2 YYEEEE. V shed 5 bases, J shed 7 bases, and the junction held 7 bases outside the gene matches. The CDR3 region is CASRRTGGASGYTF. The CDR3, as DNA: TGTGCCAGCAGGAGGACAGGGGGCGCCTCTGGCTACACCTTC. Filled out from reference TRBV5-6 and TRBJ1-2, the complete variable domain reads DAGVTQSPTHLIKTRGQQVTLRCSPKSGHDTVSWYQQALGQGPQFIFQYYEEEERQRGNFPDRFSGHQFPNYSSELNVNALLLGDSALYLCASRRTGGASGYTFGSGTRLTVV.

This clone was counted between two and nine times. CDR3 loop: CASSLYWDSLNTGELFF. The CDR3 DNA reads as TGTGCCAGCAGTTTATATTGGGACAGCCTTAACACCGGGGAGCTGTTTTTT. This chain connects TRBV27 to TRBJ2-2; 7 bases fit TRBD1. The CDR3 is made up of 17 amino acids. The germline CDR1 and CDR2 sequences are MNHEY and SMNVEV (reference sequence). V shed 1 base and J 2 bases; nucleotides not matched to a gene: 7.

In its sample, this clone was seen a few times. This sequence joins TRBV18 and TRBJ1-1; possibly TRBD1 for D (5 bases). V was shortened by 0 bases and J by 2 bases, with 10 bases between the two germline ends. The CDR3 sequence is 15 residues long. Germline V gene data show CDR1 as KGHSH and CDR2 as LQKENI. This CDR3 reads CASSPPSGGNTEAFF. CDR3 sequence (DNA): TGTGCCAGCTCACCACCGTCGGGGGGTAACACTGAAGCTTTCTTT.

This chain connects TRBV19 to TRBJ1-1; 8 bases line up with TRBD1. Looked up from germline, CDR1 is LNHDA and CDR2 is SQIVND (reference sequence). The ends lost 6 bases at V and 2 bases at J; junction bases unmatched: 8. This CDR3 has 15 amino acids. CDR3 bases: TGTGCCAGTAGATCCAAGACAGGGGTTAACACTGAAGCTTTCTTT. This gives the protein CASRSKTGVNTEAFF.

The chain combines TRBV18 with TRBJ2-7; 8 bases match TRBD1. Per the germline V gene, CDR1 is KGHSH and CDR2 is LQKENI. The CDR3 consists of 14 residues. After removal of 4 bases from V and 2 bases from J, the junction contained 4 bases not matched to a gene. The chain's CDR3 is CASSRGQGPYEQYF. The DNA of the CDR3 is TGTGCCAGCTCACGAGGACAGGGCCCCTACGAGCAGTACTTC.

This clone has just a few counts. J is TRBJ1-1 and V is TRBV5-4; tentative D call: TRBD1 (5 bases). This CDR3 has 15 amino acids. Germline V lookup: CDR1 SGHNT, CDR2 YYREEE (reference sequence). The V end was cut by 4 bases, the J end by 1 base, with 14 bases between. CDR3 coding DNA: TGTGCCAGCAGCGGGGGACTGCTACCGAACACTGAAGCTTTCTTT. It specifies CASSGGLLPNTEAFF.